A selection of T cell receptor beta chains follows, all from one sample in a study of cytomegalovirus exposure and HLA in healthy donors. Data came from immunoSEQ multiplex PCR; TCRdb stores just in-frame clones and leaves some out. Of about 37,000 clones in the sample, 74% were seen once. The sample taken for sequencing was PBMCs. The receptors derive from a man aged 25-40 years in good health and CMV-seronegative. Each CDR3 is given with its conserved first and last residue. The D gene is left open where the match is weak. The size entry is marked missing in some rows and otherwise reads once, few, many or a size class.

size	D	J	V	DNA	CDR3
-	TRBD2	TRBJ2-3	TRBV2	TGTGCCAGCAGTGAAGTGAGACTAGCTAGCACAGATACGCAGTATTTT	CASSEVRLASTDTQYF
-	-	TRBJ1-1	TRBV15	TGTGCCACCAGCAGTTCGGGGTGGGGGGGATTTGAAGCTTTCTTT	CATSSSGWGGFEAFF
-	-	TRBJ1-1	TRBV6-1	TGTGCCAGCAAGGAACAGATTAACACTGAAGCTTTCTTT	CASKEQINTEAFF
-	TRBD1	TRBJ1-2	TRBV2	TGTGCCAGCGGCTGGGGACAGGGGGCTGTCGGTGGCTACACCTTC	CASGWGQGAVGGYTF
-	-	TRBJ2-7	TRBV28	TGTGCCAGCAGTTTCTGGGACATTACCCACGAGCAGTACTTC	CASSFWDITHEQYF
-	-	TRBJ2-1	TRBV19	TGTGCCAGTAGTAGGACAGTGGCTAATGAGCAGTTCTTC	CASSRTVANEQFF
-	-	TRBJ2-2	TRBV9	TGTGCCAGCAGCGTAGTAGCGAACACCGGGGAGCTGTTTTTT	CASSVVANTGELFF
-	TRBD2	TRBJ2-3	TRBV2	TGTGCCAGGGGGGGGACTAGCGGGCCAGATACGCAGTATTTT	CARGGTSGPDTQYF
once	-	TRBJ1-5	TRBV7-2	TGTGCCAGCAGCTTAGCGGCGGGGGGTAGCAATCAGCCCCAGCATTTT	CASSLAAGGSNQPQHF
-	-	TRBJ1-3	TRBV7-2	TGTGCCAGCAACAACAGGGGAAACACCATATATTTT	CASNNRGNTIYF
-	TRBD2	TRBJ2-7	TRBV28	TGTGCCAGCAGTACGGGAGGGCCCTACGAGCAGTACTTC	CASSTGGPYEQYF
-	-	TRBJ1-2	TRBV7-9	TGTGCCAGCAGCGGGGAGGAATTCTATGGCTACACCTTC	CASSGEEFYGYTF
-	-	TRBJ2-3	TRBV7-8	TGTGCCAGCAGTTCCGGTAGGGGGGGCCCGAGTGATACGCAGTATTTT	CASSSGRGGPSDTQYF
-	-	TRBJ2-1	TRBV6-1	TGTGCCAGCAGTGTTGCAGTCGCTGCCCTCTACAATGAGCAGTTCTTC	CASSVAVAALYNEQFF
-	TRBD1	TRBJ2-2	TRBV5-4	TGTGCCTGGAGGGACAGGGGTGGCGGGGAGCTGTTTTTT	CAWRDRGGGELFF
few	TRBD1	TRBJ2-7	TRBV6-5	TGTGCCAGCAGTTACTGGCGACAGGGCACCTACGAGCAGTACTTC	CASSYWRQGTYEQYF
-	-	TRBJ1-5	TRBV7-9	TGTGCCAGCAGCTTAGACTACAATCAGCCCCAGCATTTT	CASSLDYNQPQHF
-	TRBD1	TRBJ2-2	TRBV11-3	TGTGCCAGCAGCACAGGACAGGGCCTCGGGGAGCTGTTTTTT	CASSTGQGLGELFF
-	-	TRBJ2-5	TRBV5-1	TGCGCCAGCAGCTCAAGACTGAGCCAAGAGACCCAGTACTTC	CASSSRLSQETQYF
-	-	TRBJ1-2	TRBV9	TGTGCCAGCAGCGTAGGTGAGGGCGCCTATGGCTACACCTTC	CASSVGEGAYGYTF
few	TRBD1	TRBJ1-2	TRBV4-1	TGCGCCAGCAGCCTTGGGACAGGAGCGGACTATGGCTACACCTTC	CASSLGTGADYGYTF
-	TRBD1	TRBJ2-3	TRBV5-1	TGCGCCAGCAGCCCACCGAGACAGGGGGGAACAGATACGCAGTATTTT	CASSPPRQGGTDTQYF
-	TRBD1	TRBJ1-4	TRBV7-2	TGTGCCAGCAGCACCTCGGGACAGCTGTTTGAAAAACTGTTTTTT	CASSTSGQLFEKLFF
-	TRBD2	TRBJ2-2	TRBV28	TGTGCCAGCAGTCGGGAGCGGGACTCCGGGGAGCTGTTTTTT	CASSRERDSGELFF
-	TRBD2	TRBJ2-1	TRBV6-6	TGTGCCAGCAGTCCGACTAGCATCCATGAGCAGTTCTTC	CASSPTSIHEQFF
-	-	TRBJ2-5	TRBV4-1	TGCGCCAGCAGCCATTTAAGGGGCCCGTGGAAGACCCAGTACTTC	CASSHLRGPWKTQYF
-	-	TRBJ2-7	TRBV6-5	TGTGCCAGCAGTTATACGGGAAGATACGAGCAGTACTTC	CASSYTGRYEQYF
-	TRBD1	TRBJ2-7	TRBV10-3	TGTGCCATCAGTGGACAGGGGAATCACGACGAGCAGTACTTC	CAISGQGNHDEQYF
-	TRBD1	TRBJ1-3	TRBV7-8	TGTGCCAGCAGCTTAAGATCCAGGGGGTCAACTGGAAACACCATATATTTT	CASSLRSRGSTGNTIYF
-	-	TRBJ1-5	TRBV28	TGTGCCAGCAGTTTAGGAAGGAGTAGCAATCAGCCCCAGCATTTT	CASSLGRSSNQPQHF
-	-	TRBJ2-1	TRBV5-1	TGCGCCAGCAGCTTGGCCCAATGGGCAGGGGTGTCCTACAATGAGCAGTTCTTC	CASSLAQWAGVSYNEQFF
-	-	TRBJ1-4	TRBV15	TGTGCCACCAGTAACCACAGGGAGGGGGACGAAAAACTGTTTTTT	CATSNHREGDEKLFF
-	TRBD2	TRBJ2-5	TRBV27	TGTGCCAGCAGTCTAGCGGCAACGGGGGAGACCCAGTACTTC	CASSLAATGETQYF
-	TRBD1	TRBJ2-7	TRBV29-1	TGCAGCATCAAACAGGGGGCTTCCTACGAGCAGTACTTC	CSIKQGASYEQYF
-	-	TRBJ2-7	TRBV7-9	TGTTCCAGCAGCTCAGCTACTGGGGGGAGCGACTACGAGCAGTACTTC	CSSSSATGGSDYEQYF
-	-	TRBJ2-4	TRBV19	TGTGCCAGTACCTCCAACAACCCCAAAAACATTCAGTACTTC	CASTSNNPKNIQYF
-	-	TRBJ2-1	TRBV7-3	TGTGCCAGCAGCTTACGGTGGGGGCCGCCCTACAATGAGCAGTTCTTC	CASSLRWGPPYNEQFF
-	TRBD2	TRBJ2-3	TRBV6-9	TGTGCCAGCAGCCTCGGGGAGACTAGCGGGGGGCCCACCACCAGCACAGATACGCAGTATTTT	CASSLGETSGGPTTSTDTQYF
-	-	TRBJ2-7	TRBV7-8	TGTGCCAGCAGCTTAGATGGGGTGCTGGGGGCTAACGAGCAGTACTTC	CASSLDGVLGANEQYF
once	TRBD2	TRBJ2-5	TRBV7-7	TGTGCCAGCAGCTTGGGTCGGGGGGGCCGAGAGACCCAGTACTTC	CASSLGRGGRETQYF
-	TRBD2	TRBJ2-7	TRBV6-5	TGTGCCAGCAGTTACTCCCGCGGGGGAGCCTCCGACGAGCAGTACTTC	CASSYSRGGASDEQYF
-	-	TRBJ1-5	TRBV6-1	TGTGCCAGCAGTGAAGGCGGGGCAGGGAGCTACCAGCCCCAGCATTTT	CASSEGGAGSYQPQHF
-	-	TRBJ2-2	TRBV28	TGTGCCAGCAGACCTATCCAGGGAGGAGAGCTGTTTTTT	CASRPIQGGELFF
-	-	TRBJ1-1	TRBV6-6	TGTGCCAGCAGTTACGGGCAGGGATCGAACACTGAAGCTTTCTTT	CASSYGQGSNTEAFF
-	-	TRBJ1-6	TRBV7-9	TGTGCCAGCAGCCAATATAATTCACCCCTCCACTTT	CASSQYNSPLHF
-	-	TRBJ2-7	TRBV6-1	TGTGCCAGCAGTGAAGAAGTCCGGTCCTACGAGCAGTACTTC	CASSEEVRSYEQYF
few	TRBD2	TRBJ2-7	TRBV28	TGTGCCAGCAGCACTAGCGTCTACGAGCAGTACTTC	CASSTSVYEQYF
once	TRBD2	TRBJ2-1	TRBV25-1	TGTGCCAGCAGCCCACGAGGGACTAGCGGGATCAGGGAGCAGTTCTTC	CASSPRGTSGIREQFF
-	TRBD1	TRBJ2-2	TRBV9	TGTGCCAGCAGCCTGGGACAGGGAATAGGGGAGCTGTTTTTT	CASSLGQGIGELFF
-	TRBD1	TRBJ2-6	TRBV25-1	TGTGCCAGCAGTGGGACAGGGGTCGGCTCTGGGGCCAACGTCCTGACTTTC	CASSGTGVGSGANVLTF
-	TRBD1	TRBJ2-6	TRBV2	TGTGCCAGCAGTGACAGGACAGGGGCCGGGGCCAACGTCCTGACTTTC	CASSDRTGAGANVLTF
-	-	TRBJ1-3	TRBV5-4	TGTGCCAGCAGTCGGTACTCTGGAAACACCATATATTTT	CASSRYSGNTIYF
once	-	TRBJ2-1	TRBV4-1	TGCGCCAGCAGCCAACCGGGGTGGGCTAACAATGAGCAGTTCTTC	CASSQPGWANNEQFF
medium-sized	TRBD1	TRBJ1-5	TRBV11-2	TGTGCCAGCAGCTTAGGGACAGGGGATAGTCAGCCCCAGCATTTT	CASSLGTGDSQPQHF